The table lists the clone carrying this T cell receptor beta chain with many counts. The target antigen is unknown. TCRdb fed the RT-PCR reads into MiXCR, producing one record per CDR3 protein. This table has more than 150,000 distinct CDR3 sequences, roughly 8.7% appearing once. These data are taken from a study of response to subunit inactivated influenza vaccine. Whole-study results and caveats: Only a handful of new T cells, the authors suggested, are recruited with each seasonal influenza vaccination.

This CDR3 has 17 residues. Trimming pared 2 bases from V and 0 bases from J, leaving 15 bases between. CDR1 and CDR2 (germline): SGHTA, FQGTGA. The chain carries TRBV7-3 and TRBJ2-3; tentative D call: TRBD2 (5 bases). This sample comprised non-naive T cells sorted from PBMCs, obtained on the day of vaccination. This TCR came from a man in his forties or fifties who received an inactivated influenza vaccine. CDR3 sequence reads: CASSLGVGASSTDTQYF. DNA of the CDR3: TGTGCCAGCAGCTTAGGTGTGGGAGCCTCAAGCACAGATACGCAGTATTTT.